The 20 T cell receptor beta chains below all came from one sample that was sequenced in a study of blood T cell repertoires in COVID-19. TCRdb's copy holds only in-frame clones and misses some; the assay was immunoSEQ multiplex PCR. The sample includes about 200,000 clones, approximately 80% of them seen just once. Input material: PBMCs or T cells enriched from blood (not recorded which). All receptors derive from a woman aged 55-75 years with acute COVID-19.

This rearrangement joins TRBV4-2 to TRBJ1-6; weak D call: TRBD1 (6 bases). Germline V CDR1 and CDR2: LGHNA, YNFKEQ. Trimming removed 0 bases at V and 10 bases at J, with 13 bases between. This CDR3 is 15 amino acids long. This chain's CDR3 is CASSQEQNRDSPLHF. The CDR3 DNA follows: TGTGCCAGCAGCCAAGAGCAGAACAGGGACTCACCCCTCCACTTT.

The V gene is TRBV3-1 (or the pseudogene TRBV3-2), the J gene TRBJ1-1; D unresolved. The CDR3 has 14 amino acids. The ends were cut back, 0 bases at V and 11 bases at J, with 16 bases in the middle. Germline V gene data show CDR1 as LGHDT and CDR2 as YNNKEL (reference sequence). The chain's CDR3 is CASSQDAVHGEAFF. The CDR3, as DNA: TGTGCCAGCAGCCAAGATGCGGTTCACGGAGAGGCTTTCTTT.

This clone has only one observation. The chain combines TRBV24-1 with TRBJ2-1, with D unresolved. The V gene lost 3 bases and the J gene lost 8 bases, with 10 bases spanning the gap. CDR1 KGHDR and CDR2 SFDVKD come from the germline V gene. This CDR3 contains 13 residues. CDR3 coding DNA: TGTGCCACCAGTGATATGACATCCCATGAGCAGTTCTTC. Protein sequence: CATSDMTSHEQFF.

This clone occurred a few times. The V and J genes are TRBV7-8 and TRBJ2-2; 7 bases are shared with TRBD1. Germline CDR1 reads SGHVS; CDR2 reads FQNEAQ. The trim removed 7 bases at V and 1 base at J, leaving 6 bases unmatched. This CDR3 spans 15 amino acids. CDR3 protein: CASTPGTENTGELFF. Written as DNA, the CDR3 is TGTGCCAGCACCCCCGGGACAGAGAACACCGGGGAGCTGTTTTTT.

CDR3 coding DNA: TGTGCCAGCAGCTTATTCCCTAGCGGGACGGCTCGGAATGAGCAGTTCTTC. It yields the protein CASSLFPSGTARNEQFF. The J gene is TRBJ2-1, the V gene TRBV7-2; TRBD2 matches at 9 bases. Unmatched junction bases numbered 12, after V lost 2 bases and J lost 7 bases. Germline values: CDR1 SGHTA, CDR2 FQGNSA. The CDR3 has 17 amino acids.

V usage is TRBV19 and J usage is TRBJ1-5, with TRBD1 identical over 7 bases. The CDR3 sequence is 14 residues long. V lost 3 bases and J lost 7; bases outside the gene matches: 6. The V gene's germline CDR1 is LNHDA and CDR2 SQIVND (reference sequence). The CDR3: CASSIPQGTQPQHF. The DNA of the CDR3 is TGTGCCAGTAGTATCCCACAGGGGACACAGCCCCAGCATTTT.

The CDR3 DNA sequence: TGTGCCAGCAGAACAGGGGGCGTCGGCTATGGCTACACCTTC. Translation gives CASRTGGVGYGYTF. The genes are TRBV27 and TRBJ1-2; 9 nucleotides match TRBD1. The trim removed 6 bases at V and 4 bases at J, leaving 6 bases unmatched. The CDR3 contains 14 residues. The germline CDR1 and CDR2 sequences are MNHEY and SMNVEV (reference sequence).

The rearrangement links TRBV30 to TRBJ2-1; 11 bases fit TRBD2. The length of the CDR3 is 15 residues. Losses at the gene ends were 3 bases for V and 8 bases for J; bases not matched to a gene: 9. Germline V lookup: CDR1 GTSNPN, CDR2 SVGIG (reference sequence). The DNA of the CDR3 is TGTGCCTGGAGGGATGGACTAGCGGGTGGCGATGAGCAGTTCTTC. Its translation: CAWRDGLAGGDEQFF.

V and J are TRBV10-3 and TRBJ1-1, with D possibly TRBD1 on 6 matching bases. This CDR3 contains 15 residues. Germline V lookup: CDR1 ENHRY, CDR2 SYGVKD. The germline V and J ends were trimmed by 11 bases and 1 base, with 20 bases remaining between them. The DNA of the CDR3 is TGTGCCGCCCTACCGTCAGGGGCGTCGAACACTGAAGCTTTCTTT. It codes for CAALPSGASNTEAFF.

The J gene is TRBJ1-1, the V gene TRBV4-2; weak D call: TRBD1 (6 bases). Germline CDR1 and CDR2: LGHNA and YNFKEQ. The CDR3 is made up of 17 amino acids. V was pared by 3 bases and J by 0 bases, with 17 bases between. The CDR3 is CASSHAPTRGLNTEAFF. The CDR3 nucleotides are TGTGCCAGCAGCCACGCACCGACGAGGGGGTTGAACACTGAAGCTTTCTTT.

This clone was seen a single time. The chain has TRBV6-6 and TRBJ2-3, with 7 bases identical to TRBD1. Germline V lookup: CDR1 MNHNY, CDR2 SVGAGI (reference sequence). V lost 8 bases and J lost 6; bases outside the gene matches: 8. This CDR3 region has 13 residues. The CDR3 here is CASLRQGLDTQYF. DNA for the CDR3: TGTGCCAGCTTACGACAGGGTTTGGATACGCAGTATTTT.

CDR3 in DNA: TGTGCCAGCAGCCAGGAATGGGGGGGACAAGAGACCCAGTACTTC. Translation gives CASSQEWGGQETQYF. This chain joins TRBV7-9 and TRBJ2-5; 7 bases agree with TRBD2. Germline-derived CDR1 and CDR2 are SEHNR and FQNEAQ (reference sequence). Trimming cost V 5 bases and J 2 bases; bases outside gene matches: 8. The CDR3 length is 15 residues.

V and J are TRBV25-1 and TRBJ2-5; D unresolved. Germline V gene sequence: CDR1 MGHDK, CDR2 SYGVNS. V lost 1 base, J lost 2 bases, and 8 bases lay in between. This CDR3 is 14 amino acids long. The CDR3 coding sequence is TGTGCCAGCAGTGAATCTTTAACACAAGAGACCCAGTACTTC. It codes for CASSESLTQETQYF.

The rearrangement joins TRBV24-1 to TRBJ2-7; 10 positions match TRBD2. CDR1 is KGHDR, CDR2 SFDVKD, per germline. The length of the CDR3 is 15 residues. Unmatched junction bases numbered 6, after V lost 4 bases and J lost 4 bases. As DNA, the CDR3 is TGTGCCACCAGTGACCCCACAGCGGGGGGGTACGAGCAGTACTTC. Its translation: CATSDPTAGGYEQYF.

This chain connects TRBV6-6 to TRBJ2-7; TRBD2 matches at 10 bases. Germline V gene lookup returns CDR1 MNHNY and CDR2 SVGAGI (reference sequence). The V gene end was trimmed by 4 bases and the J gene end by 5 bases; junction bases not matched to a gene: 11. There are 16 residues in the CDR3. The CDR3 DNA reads TGTGCCAGCAGTTCACCGACTAGCGGGTTGTCCGACGAGCAGTACTTC. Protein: CASSSPTSGLSDEQYF.

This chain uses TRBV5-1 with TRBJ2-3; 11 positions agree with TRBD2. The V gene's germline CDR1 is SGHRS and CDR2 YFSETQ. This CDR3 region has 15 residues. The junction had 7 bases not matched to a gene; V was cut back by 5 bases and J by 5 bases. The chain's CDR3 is CASSLTSGVKDTQYF. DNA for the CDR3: TGCGCCAGCAGTTTGACTAGCGGGGTCAAAGATACGCAGTATTTT.

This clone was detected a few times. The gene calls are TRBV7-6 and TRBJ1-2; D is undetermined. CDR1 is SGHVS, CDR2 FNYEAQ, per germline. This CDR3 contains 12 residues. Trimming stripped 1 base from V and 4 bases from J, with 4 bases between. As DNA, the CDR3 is TGTGCCAGCAGCTTAGACGGCTATGGCTACACCTTC. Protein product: CASSLDGYGYTF. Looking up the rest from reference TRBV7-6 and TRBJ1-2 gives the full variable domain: GAGVSQSPRYKVTKRGQDVALRCDPISGHVSLYWYRQALGQGPEFLTYFNYEAQQDKSGLPNDRFSAERPEGSISTLTIQRTEQRDSAMYRCASSLDGYGYTFGSGTRLTVV.

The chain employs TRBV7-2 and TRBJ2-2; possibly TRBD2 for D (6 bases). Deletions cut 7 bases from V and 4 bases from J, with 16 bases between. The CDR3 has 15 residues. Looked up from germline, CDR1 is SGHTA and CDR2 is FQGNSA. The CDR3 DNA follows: TGTGCCAGCACCCTGACGGGGGTCCTCACCGGGGAGCTGTTTTTT. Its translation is CASTLTGVLTGELFF.

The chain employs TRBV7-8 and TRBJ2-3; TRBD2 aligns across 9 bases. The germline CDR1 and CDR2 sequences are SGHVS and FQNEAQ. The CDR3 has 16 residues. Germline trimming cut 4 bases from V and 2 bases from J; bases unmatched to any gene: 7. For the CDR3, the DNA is TGTGCCAGCAGCTACCAAGCGGGAGGCTACACAGATACGCAGTATTTT. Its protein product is CASSYQAGGYTDTQYF.

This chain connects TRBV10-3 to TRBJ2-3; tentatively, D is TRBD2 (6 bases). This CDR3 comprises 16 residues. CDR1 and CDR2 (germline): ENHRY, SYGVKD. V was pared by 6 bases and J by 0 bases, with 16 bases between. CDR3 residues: CAIRGGYTDSTDTQYF. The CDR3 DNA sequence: TGTGCCATCAGGGGGGGTTACACCGATAGCACAGATACGCAGTATTTT.